This T cell receptor beta chain is from a study of blood T cell repertoires in COVID-19. Profiled with immunoSEQ multiplex PCR; TCRdb holds only in-frame clones, not every one. The sample yields 300,000 to 450,000 clones, over 75% seen once. This CDR3 has 13 amino acids. In germline, CDR1 is MDHEN, CDR2 SYDVKM. V was cut by 10 bases and J by 4 bases, with 14 bases left in between. Cohort assignment relied on participant-reported clinical history. Sequenced sample: PBMCs or T cells enriched from blood (not recorded which). This receptor was identified in a man aged 18 to 35 who had recovered from COVID-19. The chain combines TRBV28 with TRBJ1-5; D remains ambiguous. CDR3 DNA sequence: TGTGCCACGCAGATGTCCGATAATCAGCCCCAGCATTTT. It encodes CATQMSDNQPQHF.